These T cell receptor beta chains were read from a single sample in a study of human T cells and chemical hapten exposure. TCRdb itself ran the RACE reads through MiXCR, one entry per CDR3 protein. The sample records some 340,000 distinct CDR3 sequences, around 7% being singletons. The source was whole blood, collected in connection with sensitization to the hapten diphenylcyclopropenone (DPC). The receptors stem from a woman younger than 30 with alopecia areata. Some clones in this sample may be carry-over from other donors' samples. CDR3s include the opening cysteine and the closing phenylalanine or tryptophan. Fields, in order: V gene, J gene, D gene, clone size, CDR3 length, CDR3 protein, CDR3 DNA. A D gene is named only where the DNA matches it firmly. Only part of the rows carry a size: once, few, many, or a class if the clone is expanded.

V: TRBV7-9; J: TRBJ1-5; D: TRBD1; size: few; length: 14; CDR3: CASSNTGGSQPQHF; DNA: TGTGCCAGCAGCAATACAGGGGGGAGTCAGCCCCAGCATTTT
V: TRBV4-1; J: TRBJ2-1; D: .; size: .; length: 12; CDR3: CASSQDGDEQFF; DNA: TGCGCCAGCAGCCAAGATGGGGATGAGCAGTTCTTC
V: TRBV29-1; J: TRBJ2-7; D: .; size: .; length: 12; CDR3: CSVEGAAYEQYF; DNA: TGCAGCGTTGAGGGGGCGGCCTACGAGCAGTACTTC
V: TRBV30; J: TRBJ1-5; D: .; size: few; length: 14; CDR3: CAWVRHAGNQPQHF; DNA: TGTGCCTGGGTTCGACATGCCGGGAATCAGCCCCAGCATTTT
V: TRBV4-1; J: TRBJ1-1; D: .; size: .; length: 17; CDR3: CASSQPSAGGSGRGAFF; DNA: TGCGCCAGCAGCCAGCCTTCTGCCGGCGGTAGCGGACGCGGAGCTTTCTTT
V: TRBV13; J: TRBJ2-2; D: .; size: many; length: 16; CDR3: CASSLDWGLNTGELFF; DNA: TGTGCCAGCAGCTTAGACTGGGGGCTGAACACCGGGGAGCTGTTTTTT
V: TRBV7-9; J: TRBJ1-5; D: .; size: few; length: 13; CDR3: CASSLRRAEVEGF; DNA: TGTGCCAGCAGCTTGCGGAGGGCCGAAGTCGAAGGATTT
V: TRBV6-6; J: TRBJ1-4; D: .; size: .; length: 16; CDR3: CASSYASQGPNEKLFF; DNA: TGTGCCAGCAGTTACGCGTCGCAGGGGCCTAATGAAAAACTGTTTTTT
V: TRBV29-1; J: TRBJ1-1; D: .; size: few; length: 14; CDR3: CSVGSRQRNTEAFF; DNA: TGCAGCGTCGGTTCACGACAGCGGAACACTGAAGCTTTCTTT
V: TRBV12-3/TRBV12-4; J: TRBJ1-5; D: .; size: .; length: 15; CDR3: CASSLMAGLDQPQHF; DNA: TGTGCCAGCAGTTTAATGGCAGGGCTGGATCAGCCCCAGCATTTT
V: TRBV27; J: TRBJ1-1; D: .; size: many; length: 14; CDR3: CASSLGQGETEAFF; DNA: TGTGCCAGCAGTTTGGGGCAGGGAGAGACTGAAGCTTTCTTT
V: TRBV5-1; J: TRBJ2-7; D: .; size: few; length: 15; CDR3: CASSSYTAGRYEQYF; DNA: TGCGCCAGCTCGTCCTACACCGCAGGGCGCTACGAGCAGTACTTC
V: TRBV2; J: TRBJ2-1; D: .; size: .; length: 13; CDR3: CASSGMGVTEQFF; DNA: TGTGCCAGCAGTGGTATGGGAGTTACTGAGCAGTTCTTC
V: TRBV5-1; J: TRBJ2-2; D: TRBD2; size: few; length: 16; CDR3: CASSYRAGGVAGELFF; DNA: TGCGCCAGCAGCTACCGAGCGGGGGGAGTGGCCGGGGAGCTGTTTTTT
V: TRBV28; J: TRBJ1-6; D: .; size: .; length: 18; CDR3: CASSFHDRRSSYNSPLHF; DNA: TGTGCCAGCAGTTTCCACGACAGACGGAGCTCCTATAATTCACCCCTCCACTTT
V: TRBV6-1; J: TRBJ2-3; D: TRBD2; size: many; length: 16; CDR3: CASSDDRTSGPDTQYF; DNA: TGTGCCAGCAGTGACGATAGGACTAGCGGCCCAGATACGCAGTATTTT
V: TRBV20-1; J: TRBJ1-1; D: .; size: few; length: 14; CDR3: CSARDDRTTLEAFF; DNA: TGCAGTGCTAGAGATGACCGGACGACGCTTGAAGCTTTCTTT
V: TRBV6-9; J: TRBJ2-3; D: .; size: .; length: 13; CDR3: CASLGSLTDTQYF; DNA: TGTGCCAGCCTCGGGAGCCTCACAGATACGCAGTATTTT
V: TRBV5-6; J: TRBJ1-2; D: .; size: few; length: 13; CDR3: CASSLEGLHGYTF; DNA: TGTGCCAGCAGCTTGGAAGGTCTGCATGGCTACACCTTC
V: TRBV4-2; J: TRBJ2-7; D: .; size: many; length: 12; CDR3: CASSQDLGEQYF; DNA: TGTGCCAGCAGCCAAGATCTGGGGGAGCAGTACTTC
V: TRBV5-1; J: TRBJ1-1; D: .; size: many; length: 14; CDR3: CASSLERGGADAFF; DNA: TGCGCCAGCAGCTTGGAACGTGGAGGTGCGGATGCTTTCTTT
V: TRBV7-9; J: TRBJ1-1; D: TRBD1; size: .; length: 18; CDR3: CASSPPPRQGLWALKAFF; DNA: TGTGCCAGCAGCCCACCCCCCAGACAGGGCCTCTGGGCACTGAAAGCTTTCTTT
V: TRBV27; J: TRBJ1-6; D: .; size: .; length: 13; CDR3: CASKLAYNSPLHF; DNA: TGTGCCAGCAAGTTGGCCTATAATTCACCCCTCCACTTT
V: TRBV29-1; J: TRBJ2-1; D: TRBD2; size: many; length: 13; CDR3: CSAGGGIYNEQFF; DNA: TGCAGCGCCGGCGGGGGGATCTACAATGAGCAGTTCTTC
V: TRBV7-2; J: TRBJ2-3; D: .; size: .; length: 14; CDR3: CASSLEGFTDTQYF; DNA: TGTGCCAGCAGCTTAGAGGGGTTCACAGATACGCAGTATTTT
V: TRBV2; J: TRBJ2-1; D: TRBD2; size: .; length: 16; CDR3: CASSWTSGSSYNEQFF; DNA: TGTGCCAGCAGTTGGACTAGCGGAAGCTCCTACAATGAGCAGTTCTTC
V: TRBV5-1; J: TRBJ2-7; D: .; size: many; length: 15; CDR3: CASSLGAGDLDEQYF; DNA: TGCGCCAGCAGCTTGGGGGCAGGGGATCTAGACGAGCAGTACTTC
V: TRBV29-1; J: TRBJ2-1; D: .; size: .; length: 12; CDR3: CSVEVRANEQFF; DNA: TGCAGCGTTGAAGTTCGGGCCAATGAGCAGTTCTTC
V: TRBV27; J: TRBJ2-2; D: .; size: few; length: 14; CDR3: CASTRTALLGELFF; DNA: TGTGCCAGCACTAGGACAGCGCTTCTCGGGGAGCTGTTTTTT
V: TRBV2; J: TRBJ2-2; D: .; size: .; length: 13; CDR3: CASSVRMGGELFF; DNA: TGTGCCAGCAGTGTTAGGATGGGCGGGGAGCTGTTTTTT
V: TRBV12-3/TRBV12-4; J: TRBJ1-5; D: .; size: few; length: 16; CDR3: CASSQGLPGGNQPQHF; DNA: TGTGCCAGCAGTCAGGGACTGCCGGGGGGCAATCAGCCCCAGCATTTT
V: TRBV7-2; J: TRBJ2-3; D: TRBD1; size: few; length: 13; CDR3: CASSEGTGLTQYF; DNA: TGTGCCAGCAGCGAGGGGACAGGACTCACGCAGTATTTT
V: TRBV11-3; J: TRBJ2-3; D: .; size: .; length: 14; CDR3: CASSQGGVTDTQYF; DNA: TGTGCCAGCAGCCAGGGGGGGGTCACAGATACGCAGTATTTT
V: TRBV13; J: TRBJ1-6; D: .; size: few; length: 14; CDR3: CASSFRDPNSPLHF; DNA: TGTGCCAGCAGCTTCCGGGACCCTAATTCACCCCTCCACTTT
V: TRBV7-2; J: TRBJ2-7; D: .; size: many; length: 16; CDR3: CASSPSSSPSQGEQYF; DNA: TGTGCCAGCAGCCCATCCTCTAGTCCCTCCCAGGGCGAGCAGTACTTC
V: TRBV6-2/TRBV6-3; J: TRBJ1-5; D: TRBD1; size: .; length: 17; CDR3: CASSYYGQGVGNQPQHF; DNA: TGTGCCAGCAGCTACTATGGACAGGGGGTTGGCAATCAGCCCCAGCATTTT
V: TRBV12-3/TRBV12-4; J: TRBJ2-5; D: .; size: many; length: 15; CDR3: CASSSSAGPQETQYF; DNA: .
V: TRBV14; J: TRBJ2-5; D: .; size: .; length: 17; CDR3: CASSQERWDPLSTGQYF; DNA: TGTGCCAGCAGCCAAGAGAGATGGGATCCCTTATCTACGGGCCAGTACTTC
V: TRBV4-2; J: TRBJ2-7; D: .; size: .; length: 14; CDR3: CASSQDLGSYEQYF; DNA: TGTGCCAGCAGCCAAGATCTGGGCTCCTACGAGCAGTACTTC
V: TRBV7-2; J: TRBJ1-3; D: TRBD1; size: .; length: 20; CDR3: CASSFCRDRGYWISGNTIYF; DNA: TGTGCCAGCAGCTTTTGCAGGGACAGGGGGTATTGGATCTCTGGAAACACCATATATTTT
V: TRBV10-3; J: TRBJ2-7; D: .; size: .; length: 13; CDR3: CAISESGGYEQYF; DNA: TGTGCCATCAGTGAGTCGGGGGGCTACGAGCAGTACTTC
V: TRBV4-2; J: TRBJ2-1; D: .; size: many; length: 14; CDR3: CASSHTLQGDEQFF; DNA: TGTGCCAGCAGCCACACCCTACAGGGCGATGAGCAGTTCTTC
V: TRBV12-5; J: TRBJ1-1; D: .; size: many; length: 13; CDR3: CASGLTENTEAFF; DNA: TGTGCTAGTGGCCTGACGGAGAACACTGAAGCTTTCTTT
V: TRBV29-1; J: TRBJ2-5; D: TRBD2; size: .; length: 15; CDR3: CSVETGTSGKETQYF; DNA: TGCAGCGTTGAAACCGGGACTAGCGGTAAAGAGACCCAGTACTTC
V: TRBV28; J: TRBJ2-3; D: .; size: .; length: 15; CDR3: CASRPDRFHADTQYF; DNA: TGTGCCAGCAGACCAGACAGGTTTCACGCAGATACGCAGTATTTT
V: TRBV7-9; J: TRBJ2-3; D: TRBD1; size: many; length: 15; CDR3: CASSGGQGATDTQYF; DNA: TGTGCCAGCAGCGGAGGACAGGGGGCAACAGATACGCAGTATTTT
V: TRBV29-1; J: TRBJ2-1; D: TRBD2; size: .; length: 13; CDR3: CSVAGGSYNEQFF; DNA: TGCAGCGTTGCGGGGGGCTCCTACAATGAGCAGTTCTTC
V: TRBV27; J: TRBJ1-2; D: .; size: few; length: 13; CDR3: CASTPSSGYGYTF; DNA: TGTGCCAGCACCCCAAGTAGTGGCTATGGCTACACCTTC
V: TRBV6-6; J: TRBJ1-1; D: .; size: .; length: 14; CDR3: CASTMSRRPPEAFF; DNA: TGTGCCAGCACCATGAGTCGCAGGCCCCCTGAAGCTTTCTTT
V: TRBV11-2; J: TRBJ1-1; D: TRBD1; size: .; length: 14; CDR3: CASSLTGGRTEAFF; DNA: TGTGCCAGCAGCTTGACAGGGGGCCGGACTGAAGCTTTCTTT